This TCR beta chain was observed in a study of T-cell reconstitution after alpha-beta-depleted transplantation in children. Study outcomes and limitations: Surviving thymic progenitors and recipient T cells were the source of high TCRbeta diversity at day 60 in some patients. Hyperexpanded clones declined; after one year, newly produced T cells mostly supplied diversity.

Preparation of the TCRbeta library was carried out with unique molecular identifiers. MiXCR, run by TCRdb on the PCR reads, gives a single entry per CDR3 protein. The table records about 300,000 distinct CDR3 sequences, over 7% of them present only once. Points on this clonotype: The antigen remains undetermined.

The sequence was obtained from a female patient aged 2-9 years who had a stem cell transplant for Fanconi anemia, so the T cells may come from the graft donor. This sample comprised peripheral blood, obtained 360 days after TCRalphabeta/CD19-depleted stem cell transplant.

As DNA, the CDR3 is TGTGCCAGCAGCCCCACAGGGGAATGGAATGAAAAACTGTTTTTT. It encodes CASSPTGEWNEKLFF. The rearrangement links TRBV3-1 to TRBJ1-4; 7 positions agree with TRBD1. This CDR3 region has 15 residues. V shed 4 bases and J 5 bases; nucleotides not matched to a gene: 7. Germline-derived CDR1 and CDR2 are LGHDT and YNNKEL (reference sequence).